The 4 T cell receptor beta chains below were found in one sample sequenced in a study of memory CD4+ T cells and cytomegalovirus serostatus. The sort gate was single viable CD3+CD4+CD8-CD45RO+ cells for memory CD4+ T cells. The repertoire was sequenced with immunoSEQ multiplex PCR; TCRdb's copy has only in-frame clones and lacks some. Among tens of thousands of clones, approximately 86% were seen once, and the ten largest hold just under 0.5%. Material: memory CD4+ T cells from blood. The receptors shown here come from an adult in good health and CMV-seronegative. Some clones in this sample may be carry-over from other donors' samples.

This chain links TRBV5-1 with TRBJ1-1, with D perhaps TRBD1 (6 bases). Germline CDR1 and CDR2: SGHRS and YFSETQ. The CDR3 runs 16 residues. The V gene lost 3 bases and the J gene lost 0 bases, with 15 bases spanning the gap. The CDR3 DNA is TGCGCCAGCAGCTCAGGGACATCTGCCTTGAACACTGAAGCTTTCTTT. Protein sequence: CASSSGTSALNTEAFF.

The genes are TRBV5-6 and TRBJ2-1; 11 positions match TRBD2. Looked up from germline, CDR1 is SGHDT and CDR2 is YYEEEE. The CDR3 length is 14 residues. The V gene end was trimmed by 0 bases and the J gene end by 12 bases; junction bases not matched to a gene: 5. The CDR3 DNA reads TGTGCCAGCAGCTTGGGACTAGCGGGGAGAGGGCAGTTCTTC. Residues: CASSLGLAGRGQFF.

The table lists this clone with a few counts. At one end, the junction sequence differs from germline, possibly due to a read error. This chain uses TRBV6-6 with TRBJ2-1; D may be TRBD1 (6 bases). The germline CDR1 and CDR2 sequences are MNHNY and SVGAGI (reference sequence). There are 13 residues in the CDR3. The CDR3 protein is CASGSPTGSTKVF. DNA of the CDR3: TGTGCCAGCGGCTCCCCAACAGGGTCTACGAAGGTCTTC.

This rearrangement joins TRBV29-1 to TRBJ2-1; D is possibly TRBD1 (6 bases). V dropped 7 bases and J dropped 7 bases, with 11 bases sitting between them. This CDR3 has 11 residues. Germline V gives CDR1 SQVTM, CDR2 ANQGSEA. The CDR3 is CSGTTGNEQFF. In DNA, the CDR3 is TGCAGCGGCACAACAGGGAATGAGCAGTTCTTC.